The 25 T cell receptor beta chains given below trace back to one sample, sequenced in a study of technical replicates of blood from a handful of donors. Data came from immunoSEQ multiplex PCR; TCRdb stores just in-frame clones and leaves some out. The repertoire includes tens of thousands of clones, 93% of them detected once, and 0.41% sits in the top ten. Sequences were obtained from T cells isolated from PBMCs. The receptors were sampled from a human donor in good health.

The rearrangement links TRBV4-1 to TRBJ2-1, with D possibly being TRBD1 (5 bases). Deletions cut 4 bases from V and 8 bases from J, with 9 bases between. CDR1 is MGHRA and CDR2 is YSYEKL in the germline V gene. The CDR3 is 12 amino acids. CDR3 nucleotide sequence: TGCGCCAGCAGCCGGGGCAGGGATGAGCAGTTCTTC. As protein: CASSRGRDEQFF.

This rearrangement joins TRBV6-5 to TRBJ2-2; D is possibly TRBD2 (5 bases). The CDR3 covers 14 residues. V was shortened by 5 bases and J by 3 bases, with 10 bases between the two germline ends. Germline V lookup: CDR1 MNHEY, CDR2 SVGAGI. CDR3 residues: CASSRGSYTGELFF. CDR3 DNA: TGTGCCAGCAGTCGTGGGAGCTACACCGGGGAGCTGTTTTTT.

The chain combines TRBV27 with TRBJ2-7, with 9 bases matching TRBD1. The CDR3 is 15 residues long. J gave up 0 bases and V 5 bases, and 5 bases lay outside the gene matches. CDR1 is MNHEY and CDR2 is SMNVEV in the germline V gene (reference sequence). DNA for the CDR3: TGTGCCAGCAGTGGCCTGGGACAGGGCTCCTACGAGCAGTACTTC. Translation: CASSGLGQGSYEQYF.

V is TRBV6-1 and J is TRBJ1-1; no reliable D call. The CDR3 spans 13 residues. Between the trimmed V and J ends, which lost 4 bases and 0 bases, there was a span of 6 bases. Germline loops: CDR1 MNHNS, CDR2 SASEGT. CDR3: CASSVALNTEAFF. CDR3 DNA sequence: TGTGCCAGCAGTGTGGCCCTGAACACTGAAGCTTTCTTT.

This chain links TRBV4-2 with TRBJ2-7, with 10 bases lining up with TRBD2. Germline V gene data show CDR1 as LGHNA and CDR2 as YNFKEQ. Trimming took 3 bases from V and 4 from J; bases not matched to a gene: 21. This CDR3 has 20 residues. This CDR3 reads CASSQAKGAGGGGTRYEQYF. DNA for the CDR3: TGTGCCAGCAGCCAGGCTAAGGGAGCGGGAGGGGGCGGAACTAGATACGAGCAGTACTTC.

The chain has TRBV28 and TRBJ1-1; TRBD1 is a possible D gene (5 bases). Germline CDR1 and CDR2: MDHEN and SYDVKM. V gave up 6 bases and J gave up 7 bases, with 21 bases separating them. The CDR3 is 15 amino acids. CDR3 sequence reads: CASSPDSLRLNEAFF. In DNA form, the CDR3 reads TGTGCCAGCAGCCCTGACAGCCTGCGCTTAAATGAAGCTTTCTTT.

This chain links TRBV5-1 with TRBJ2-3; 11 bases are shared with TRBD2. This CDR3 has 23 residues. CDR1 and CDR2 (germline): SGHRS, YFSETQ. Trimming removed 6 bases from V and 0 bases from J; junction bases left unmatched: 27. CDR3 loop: CASTFNLIHGGLAVPISTDTQYF. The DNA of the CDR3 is TGCGCCAGCACATTCAACCTCATTCACGGGGGACTAGCGGTACCGATCAGCACAGATACGCAGTATTTT.

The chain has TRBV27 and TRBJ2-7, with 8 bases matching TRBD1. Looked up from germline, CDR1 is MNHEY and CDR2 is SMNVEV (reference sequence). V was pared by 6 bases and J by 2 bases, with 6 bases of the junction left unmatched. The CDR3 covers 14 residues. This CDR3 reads CASRWTGSAYEQYF. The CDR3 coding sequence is TGTGCCAGCAGGTGGACAGGGTCCGCCTACGAGCAGTACTTC.

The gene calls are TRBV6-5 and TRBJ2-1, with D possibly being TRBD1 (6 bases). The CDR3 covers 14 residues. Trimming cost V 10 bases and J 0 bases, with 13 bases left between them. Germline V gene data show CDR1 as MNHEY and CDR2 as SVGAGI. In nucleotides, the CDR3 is TGTGCCACCTCAGGGGAAAGCTCCTACAATGAGCAGTTCTTC. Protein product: CATSGESSYNEQFF.

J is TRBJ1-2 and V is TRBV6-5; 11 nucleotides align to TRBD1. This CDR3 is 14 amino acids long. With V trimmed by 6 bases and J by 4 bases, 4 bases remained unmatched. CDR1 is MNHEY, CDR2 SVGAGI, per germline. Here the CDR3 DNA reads TGTGCCAGCAGAGGGACAGGGGGGGTCTATGGCTACACCTTC. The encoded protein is CASRGTGGVYGYTF.

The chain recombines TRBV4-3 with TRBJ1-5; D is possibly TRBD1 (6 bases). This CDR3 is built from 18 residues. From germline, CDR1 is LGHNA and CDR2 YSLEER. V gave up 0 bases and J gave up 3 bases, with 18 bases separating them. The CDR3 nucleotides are TGCGCCAGCAGCCAAGATCTTTACAGGGTAGGATCCAATCAGCCCCAGCATTTT. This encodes CASSQDLYRVGSNQPQHF.

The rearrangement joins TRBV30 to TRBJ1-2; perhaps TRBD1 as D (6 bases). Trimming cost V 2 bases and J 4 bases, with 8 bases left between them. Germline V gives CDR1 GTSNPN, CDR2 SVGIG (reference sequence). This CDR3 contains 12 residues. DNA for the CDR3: TGTGCCTGGAGTACAGGGACCTATGGCTACACCTTC. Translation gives CAWSTGTYGYTF.

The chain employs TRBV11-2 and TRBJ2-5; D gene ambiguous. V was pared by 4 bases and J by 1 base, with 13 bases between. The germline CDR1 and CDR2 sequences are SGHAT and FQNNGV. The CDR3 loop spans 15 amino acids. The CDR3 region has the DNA TGTGCCAGCAGCTCCCTAGGTTGGCTCCAAGAGACCCAGTACTTC. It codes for CASSSLGWLQETQYF.

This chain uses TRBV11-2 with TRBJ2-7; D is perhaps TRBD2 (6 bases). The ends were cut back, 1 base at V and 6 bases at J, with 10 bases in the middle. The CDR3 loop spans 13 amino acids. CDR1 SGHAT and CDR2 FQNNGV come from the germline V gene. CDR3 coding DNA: TGTGCCAGCAGCTTAGGACTAGTTCCCGAGCAGTACTTC. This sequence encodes CASSLGLVPEQYF.

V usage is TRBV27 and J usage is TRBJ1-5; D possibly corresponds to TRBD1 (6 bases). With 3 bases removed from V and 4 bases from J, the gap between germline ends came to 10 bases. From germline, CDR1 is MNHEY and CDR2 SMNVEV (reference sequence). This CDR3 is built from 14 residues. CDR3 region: CASSFWGLNQPQHF. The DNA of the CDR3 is TGTGCCAGCAGTTTTTGGGGGCTAAATCAGCCCCAGCATTTT.

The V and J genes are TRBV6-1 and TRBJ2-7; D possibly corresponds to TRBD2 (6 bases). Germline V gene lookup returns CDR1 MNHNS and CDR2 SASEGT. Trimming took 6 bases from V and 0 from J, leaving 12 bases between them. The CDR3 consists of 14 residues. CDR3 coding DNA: TGTGCCAGCAGGCTGGAGGGGTCCTCCTACGAGCAGTACTTC. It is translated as CASRLEGSSYEQYF.

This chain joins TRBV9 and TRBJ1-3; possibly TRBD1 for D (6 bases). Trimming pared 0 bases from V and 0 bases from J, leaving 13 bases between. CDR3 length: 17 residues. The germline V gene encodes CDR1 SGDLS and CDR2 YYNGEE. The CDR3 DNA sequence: TGTGCCAGCAGCGTAGAACCAGGGGCCTTCTCTGGAAACACCATATATTTT. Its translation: CASSVEPGAFSGNTIYF.

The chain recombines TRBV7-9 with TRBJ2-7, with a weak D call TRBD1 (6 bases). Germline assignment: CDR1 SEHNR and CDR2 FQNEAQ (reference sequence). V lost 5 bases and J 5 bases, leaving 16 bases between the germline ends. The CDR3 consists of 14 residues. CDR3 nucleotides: TGTGCCAGCAGCCTAGAAGGACAGCTCAACGAGCAGTACTTC. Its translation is CASSLEGQLNEQYF.

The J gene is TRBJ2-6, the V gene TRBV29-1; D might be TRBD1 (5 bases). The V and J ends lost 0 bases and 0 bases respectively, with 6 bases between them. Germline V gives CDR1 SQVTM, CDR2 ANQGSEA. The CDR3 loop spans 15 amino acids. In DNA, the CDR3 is TGCAGCGTTGAAGAGGGGCCCTCTGGGGCCAACGTCCTGACTTTC. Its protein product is CSVEEGPSGANVLTF.

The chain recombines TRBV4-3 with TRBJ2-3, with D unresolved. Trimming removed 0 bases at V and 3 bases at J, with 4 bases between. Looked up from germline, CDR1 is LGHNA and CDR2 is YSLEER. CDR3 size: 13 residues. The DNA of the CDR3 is TGCGCCAGCAGCCAAGACCCTACAGATACGCAGTATTTT. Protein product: CASSQDPTDTQYF.

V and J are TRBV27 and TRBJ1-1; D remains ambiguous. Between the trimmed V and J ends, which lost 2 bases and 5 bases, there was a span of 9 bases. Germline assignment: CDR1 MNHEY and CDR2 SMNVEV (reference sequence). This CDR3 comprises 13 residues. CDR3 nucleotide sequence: TGTGCCAGCAGTTTAGGCAGGAGGACTGAAGCTTTCTTT. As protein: CASSLGRRTEAFF.

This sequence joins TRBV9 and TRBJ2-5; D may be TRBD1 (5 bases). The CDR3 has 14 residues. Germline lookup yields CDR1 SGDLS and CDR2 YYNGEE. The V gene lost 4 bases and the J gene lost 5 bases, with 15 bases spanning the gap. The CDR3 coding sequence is TGTGCCAGCAGCTCAAGTGGGGCTTGGGAGACCCAGTACTTC. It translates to CASSSSGAWETQYF.

CDR3: CSGLGGRSYEQYF. In nucleotides, the CDR3 is TGCAGCGGTTTAGGAGGGCGCTCCTACGAGCAGTACTTC. This rearrangement joins TRBV29-1 to TRBJ2-7, with D possibly matching TRBD2 (6 bases). From germline, CDR1 is SQVTM and CDR2 ANQGSEA. This CDR3 is built from 13 residues. V was shortened by 7 bases and J by 0 bases, with 13 bases between the two germline ends.

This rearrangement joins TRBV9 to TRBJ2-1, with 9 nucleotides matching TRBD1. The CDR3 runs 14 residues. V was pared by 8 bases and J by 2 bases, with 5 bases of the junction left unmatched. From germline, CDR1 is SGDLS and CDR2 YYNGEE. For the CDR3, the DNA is TGTGCCAGTTCAACAGGGGGCCCCTACAATGAGCAGTTCTTC. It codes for CASSTGGPYNEQFF.

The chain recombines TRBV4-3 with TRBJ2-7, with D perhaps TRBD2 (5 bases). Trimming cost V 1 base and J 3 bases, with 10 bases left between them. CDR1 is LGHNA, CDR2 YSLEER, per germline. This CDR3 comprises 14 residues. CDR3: CASSQGLAGYEQYF. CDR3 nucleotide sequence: TGCGCCAGCAGCCAAGGGCTAGCAGGCTACGAGCAGTACTTC.